This T cell receptor (beta chain) was recorded in a study of blood T cell repertoires in COVID-19. Across the study: The analysed material was cDNA or gDNA that came from T cells, B-cell-depleted T cells, or PBMCs.

After removal of 0 bases from V and 9 bases from J, the junction contained 11 bases not matched to a gene. The CDR3 contains 17 residues. Per germline, CDR1 ENHRY and CDR2 SYGVKD. Sequenced by immunoSEQ multiplex PCR; TCRdb stores in-frame clones only, minus some. Here the sample spans roughly 300,000 clones, under 90% being singletons. Cohort 3 recovered donors had two negative PCRs, clearance, or symptom resolution. This clone was found a few times. Sequenced: PBMCs or T cells enriched from blood (not recorded which). The rearrangement uses TRBV10-3 and TRBJ2-1; 10 bases match TRBD2. The receptor's source is a woman younger than 30 who had recovered from COVID-19. The CDR3 loop reads CAISESVGLAGGSEQFF. In nucleotides, the CDR3 is TGTGCCATCAGTGAGTCAGTCGGATTAGCGGGAGGCTCTGAGCAGTTCTTC.